The 22 T cell receptor beta chains presented below share a single source sample, sequenced in a study of spatial heterogeneity in lung cancer. Broader study findings: Counts of expanded alpha and beta TCRs within tumors tracked the tumor nonsynonymous mutation count.

One entry per CDR3 protein, called by TCRdb with MiXCR from the 5' RACE reads. The sample records about 8,100 distinct CDR3 sequences, around 13% being singletons. Specified time point: sample taken at primary tumor resection. Antigens of these TCRs are unknown. The starting material was lung tumor tissue, obtained at surgery. The receptors were sampled from a male donor with early-stage non-small cell lung cancer.

This clonotype was seen ten or more times. Found in a library prepared for alpha chains, this beta chain is an off-target read, and its abundance has little meaning. The gene calls are TRBV7-9 and TRBJ1-2, with D perhaps TRBD1 (6 bases). Trimming shortened V by 4 bases and J by 3 bases, and 18 bases separated the two germline ends. The germline gives CDR1 SEHNR, CDR2 FQNEAQ (reference sequence). The CDR3 contains 16 residues. CDR3 loop: CASSSRTAKVDYGYTF. The CDR3 nucleotides read TGTGCCAGCAGCTCTAGGACAGCAAAGGTGGACTATGGCTACACCTTC.

This clonotype was seen at least ten times. The library was designed around alpha chains, so this beta chain is a stray read whose abundance carries little weight. This sequence joins TRBV11-2 and TRBJ1-1; the D gene is possibly TRBD1 (6 bases). The germline V gene has CDR1 SGHAT and CDR2 FQNNGV. The CDR3 is made up of 16 amino acids. V gave up 4 bases and J gave up 3 bases, with 18 bases separating them. The CDR3 DNA sequence: TGTGCCAGCAGCTCAAGGTGGGGGCTGGGGGACACTGAAGCTTTCTTT. It encodes CASSSRWGLGDTEAFF. The full variable domain, with the rest looked up from reference TRBV11-2 and TRBJ1-1, is EAGVAQSPRYKIIEKRQSVAFWCNPISGHATLYWYQQILGQGPKLLIQFQNNGVVDDSQLPKDRFSAERLKGVDSTLKIQPAKLEDSAVYLCASSSRWGLGDTEAFFGQGTRLTVV.

By share, this clonotype ranks as medium-sized (0.01 to 0.1%). The library was prepared for alpha chains; this beta chain is a stray read, so its frequency means little. The rearrangement joins TRBV7-3 to TRBJ1-4; unclear D gene. The CDR3 covers 14 residues. CDR1 and CDR2 from the germline V gene are SGHTA and FQGTGA. The V gene lost 2 bases and the J gene lost 4 bases, with 8 bases spanning the gap. The CDR3 DNA follows: TGTGCCAGCAGCTTACAACCCCGTAATGAAAAACTGTTTTTT. Translating gives CASSLQPRNEKLFF. The whole variable domain, remainder taken from reference TRBV7-3 and TRBJ1-4, is GAGVSQTPSNKVTEKGKYVELRCDPISGHTALYWYRQSLGQGPEFLIYFQGTGAADDSGLPNDRFFAVRPEGSVSTLKIQRTERGDSAVYLCASSLQPRNEKLFFGSGTQLSVL.

This clonotype occurred many times. The library was built for alpha chains, so this beta chain is an off-target read and its size means little. The chain uses TRBV27 and TRBJ1-4; 8 nucleotides line up with TRBD1. V lost 6 bases, J lost 7 bases, and 10 bases stayed unmatched. Germline CDR1 and CDR2: MNHEY and SMNVEV (reference sequence). This CDR3 has 15 residues. The CDR3 coding sequence is TGTGCCAGCAGAAGGACAGGGTTGAGTATTGAAAAACTGTTTTTT. Protein sequence: CASRRTGLSIEKLFF.

In its sample, this clonotype was seen many times. Because this beta chain is a stray read in a library intended to capture alpha chains, its abundance should not be given much weight. This chain connects TRBV28 to TRBJ1-2; 11 bases map to TRBD1. The CDR3 extends over 14 amino acids. CDR1 MDHEN and CDR2 SYDVKM come from the germline V gene. V shed 7 bases and J 5 bases; nucleotides not matched to a gene: 6. The CDR3 DNA follows: TGTGCCAGCACCTGGACAGGGGGCGCTTATGGCTACACCTTC. Translating it yields CASTWTGGAYGYTF.

Within the sample, this clonotype is medium-sized. For a library built for alpha chains, this beta chain is a stray read; little rests on its size. V and J are TRBV4-2 and TRBJ2-5, with D uncertain. Between the trimmed V and J ends, which lost 1 base and 6 bases, there was a span of 9 bases. The CDR3 sequence is 13 residues long. Germline assignment: CDR1 LGHNA and CDR2 YNFKEQ. CDR3 coding DNA: TGTGCCAGCAGCCAAGCTGACCGCAAGACCCAGTACTTC. Protein: CASSQADRKTQYF.

This clonotype counts as medium-sized (0.01 to 0.1%). The library was built for alpha chains, so this beta chain is an off-target read and its size means little. The rearrangement joins TRBV14 to TRBJ2-7; 15 bases are shared with TRBD2. The CDR3 is 19 amino acids. In germline, CDR1 is SGHDN, CDR2 FVKESK. V was pared by 0 bases and J by 2 bases, with 8 bases of the junction left unmatched. The CDR3 loop is CASSQDGWGLAGGTYEQYF. CDR3 DNA: TGTGCCAGCAGCCAAGACGGCTGGGGACTAGCGGGAGGTACCTACGAGCAGTACTTC.

This clonotype was recorded at least ten times. Little can be read into the size of this beta chain, an off-target read in a library designed for alpha chains. The rearrangement links TRBV7-2 to TRBJ2-2; the D is unclear. The CDR3 consists of 13 residues. Germline V gene lookup returns CDR1 SGHTA and CDR2 FQGNSA. V was trimmed by 3 bases and J by 6 bases, leaving 8 bases between them. DNA of the CDR3: TGTGCCAGCAGCTTCAGTCTCCCCGGGGAGCTGTTTTTT. Residues: CASSFSLPGELFF.

In the case of this clonotype: This beta chain is a stray read from a library made for alpha chains; its abundance is not meaningful. The chain has TRBV12-3 or TRBV12-4 and TRBJ2-1, with unresolved D. The germline V and J ends were trimmed by 11 bases and 1 base, with 9 bases remaining between them. The CDR3 length is 12 residues. CDR3 sequence: CASRQSYNEQFF. CDR3 nucleotides: TGTGCCTCCCGGCAGTCCTACAATGAGCAGTTCTTC.

This clonotype has a count of ten or more. Little can be read into the size of this beta chain, an off-target read in a library designed for alpha chains. The chain is built from TRBV9 and TRBJ2-5; 14 positions agree with TRBD2. The V segment lost 3 bases and the J segment 4 bases; nucleotides outside the gene matches: 8. Germline V gene lookup returns CDR1 SGDLS and CDR2 YYNGEE. The CDR3 loop spans 17 amino acids. The CDR3 DNA reads as TGTGCCAGCAGCGCCATACCAGGGACTAGCGGGAGAGAGACCCAGTACTTC. The encoded protein is CASSAIPGTSGRETQYF.

On this clonotype itself: This beta chain is an unintended read in a library built for alpha chains; its size means little. The chain employs TRBV3-1 and TRBJ2-1; the D gene is possibly TRBD2 (5 bases). CDR1 and CDR2 from the germline V gene are LGHDT and YNNKEL (reference sequence). Trimming cost V 5 bases and J 1 base, with 12 bases left between them. CDR3 length equals 15 residues. CDR3 nucleotide sequence: TGTGCCAGCAGCGGGAGTAGGAAGTCCTACAATGAGCAGTTCTTC. It is translated as CASSGSRKSYNEQFF.

By frequency in the sample, this clonotype is medium-sized. Since the library was made to target alpha chains, this beta chain is a stray read and its abundance is not meaningful. V gene TRBV25-1 combines with J gene TRBJ2-3; 9 bases line up with TRBD2. Germline CDR1 and CDR2: MGHDK and SYGVNS. The V gene end was trimmed by 2 bases and the J gene end by 3 bases; junction bases not matched to a gene: 3. This CDR3 contains 15 residues. The CDR3 sequence: CASSEGLARTDTQYF. In DNA form, the CDR3 reads TGTGCCAGCAGTGAAGGACTAGCGCGAACAGATACGCAGTATTTT.

Note on this clonotype: In a library made to pick up alpha chains, this beta chain is a stray read with a size that means little. The chain employs TRBV20-1 and TRBJ1-1; 7 nucleotides agree with TRBD1. The CDR3 has 13 residues. Germline V CDR1 and CDR2: DFQATT, SNEGSKA (reference sequence). The V gene end was trimmed by 4 bases and the J gene end by 4 bases; junction bases not matched to a gene: 6. This chain's CDR3 is CSATPTGATEAFF. In DNA, the CDR3 is TGCAGTGCTACACCCACAGGGGCCACTGAAGCTTTCTTT.

This clonotype was observed many times. A library made for alpha chains picked up this beta chain off target, so its size means little. The chain carries TRBV6-5 and TRBJ2-7, with 7 bases fitting TRBD2. Germline lookup yields CDR1 MNHEY and CDR2 SVGAGI. V shed 7 bases and J 0 bases; nucleotides not matched to a gene: 6. The CDR3 consists of 14 residues. CDR3 bases: TGTGCCAGCACCCCTAGCGGTCGCTCCTACGAGCAGTACTTC. Translation gives CASTPSGRSYEQYF.

As to this clonotype: This beta chain slipped into a library made for alpha chains as a stray read, so its size is not meaningful. V gene TRBV6-5 combines with J gene TRBJ1-4; no clear D. V was cut by 0 bases and J by 5 bases, with 7 bases left in between. The germline gives CDR1 MNHEY, CDR2 SVGAGI. CDR3 length equals 14 residues. Here the CDR3 DNA reads TGTGCCAGCAGTTACTCTGGCAGAAATGAAAAACTGTTTTTT. Protein sequence: CASSYSGRNEKLFF.

This clonotype was found many times. Found in a library prepared for alpha chains, this beta chain is an off-target read, and its abundance has little meaning. V and J are TRBV12-3 or TRBV12-4 and TRBJ1-6; TRBD1 aligns across 9 bases. The length of the CDR3 is 13 residues. With 7 bases clipped from V and 9 bases from J, the junction kept 4 bases outside the gene matches. The CDR3 coding sequence is TGTGCCAGCACCCTGACAGGGGGTTCACCCCTCCACTTT. Translation: CASTLTGGSPLHF.

This clonotype is medium-sized (0.01 to 0.1%). The library was designed around alpha chains, so this beta chain is a stray read whose abundance carries little weight. The chain recombines TRBV20-1 with TRBJ2-3, with TRBD2 matching over 10 bases. The CDR3 has 15 amino acids. Looked up from germline, CDR1 is DFQATT and CDR2 is SNEGSKA (reference sequence). The V and J ends lost 4 bases and 4 bases, in that order; junction bases with no gene match: 8. The CDR3 here is CSANSLAGASDTQYF. The CDR3 nucleotides read TGCAGTGCTAATAGCCTAGCGGGAGCTTCAGATACGCAGTATTTT.

In this sample, this clonotype turned up many times. This beta chain was picked up by a library intended for alpha chains and is off target, so its count carries little meaning. The V gene is TRBV24-1, the J gene TRBJ2-5, with D perhaps TRBD2 (6 bases). Germline CDR1 and CDR2: KGHDR and SFDVKD. The V end was cut by 4 bases, the J end by 5 bases, with 16 bases between. The CDR3 is made up of 15 amino acids. In DNA, the CDR3 is TGTGCCACCAGTGACGACGGGACTGCCCTCGAGACCCAGTACTTC. Its translation: CATSDDGTALETQYF.

In this sample, this clonotype is large. Found in a library prepared for alpha chains, this beta chain is an off-target read, and its abundance has little meaning. The V call is TRBV29-1, the J call TRBJ2-5; 8 positions agree with TRBD1. This CDR3 is 13 amino acids long. CDR1 SQVTM and CDR2 ANQGSEA come from the germline V gene. V trimming: 4 bases; J trimming: 4 bases; junction bases outside the gene matches: 5. CDR3 region: CSVGTGPRETQYF. CDR3 in DNA: TGCAGCGTTGGGACAGGGCCGCGAGAGACCCAGTACTTC.

This clonotype is medium-sized (0.01 to 0.1%). Being off target in a library aimed at alpha chains, this beta chain has a size of little meaning. The chain uses TRBV29-1 and TRBJ2-2; 9 positions agree with TRBD1. Trimming at V came to 1 base and at J to 5 bases, leaving 5 bases not matched to a gene. The CDR3 has 15 residues. CDR1 SQVTM and CDR2 ANQGSEA come from the germline V gene. As DNA, the CDR3 is TGCAGCGTTGAAGTTGGGACAGGGTGGACCGGGGAGCTGTTTTTT. Its protein is CSVEVGTGWTGELFF.

This clonotype was detected many times. This beta chain lies outside the target of a library built for alpha chains; its clone size means little. The chain is built from TRBV7-8 and TRBJ1-5, with TRBD1 identical over 7 bases. Germline V gene data show CDR1 as SGHVS and CDR2 as FQNEAQ. After removal of 5 bases from V and 0 bases from J, the junction contained 4 bases not matched to a gene. The CDR3 runs 15 residues. The CDR3 sequence: CASSIGTDSNQPQHF. CDR3 nucleotides: TGTGCCAGCAGCATAGGGACAGATAGCAATCAGCCCCAGCATTTT.

Of note for this clonotype: This beta chain is an off-target read within a library intended for alpha chains, so its frequency means little. The chain couples TRBV7-9 to TRBJ2-1; 7 bases match TRBD2. The CDR3 runs 14 residues. Germline-derived CDR1 and CDR2 are SEHNR and FQNEAQ (reference sequence). V gave up 1 base and J gave up 9 bases; unmatched junction bases: 6. The DNA for the CDR3 is TGTGCCAGCAGCTTAGGAATGGGGGAGGGTGAGCAGTTCTTC. It yields the protein CASSLGMGEGEQFF.